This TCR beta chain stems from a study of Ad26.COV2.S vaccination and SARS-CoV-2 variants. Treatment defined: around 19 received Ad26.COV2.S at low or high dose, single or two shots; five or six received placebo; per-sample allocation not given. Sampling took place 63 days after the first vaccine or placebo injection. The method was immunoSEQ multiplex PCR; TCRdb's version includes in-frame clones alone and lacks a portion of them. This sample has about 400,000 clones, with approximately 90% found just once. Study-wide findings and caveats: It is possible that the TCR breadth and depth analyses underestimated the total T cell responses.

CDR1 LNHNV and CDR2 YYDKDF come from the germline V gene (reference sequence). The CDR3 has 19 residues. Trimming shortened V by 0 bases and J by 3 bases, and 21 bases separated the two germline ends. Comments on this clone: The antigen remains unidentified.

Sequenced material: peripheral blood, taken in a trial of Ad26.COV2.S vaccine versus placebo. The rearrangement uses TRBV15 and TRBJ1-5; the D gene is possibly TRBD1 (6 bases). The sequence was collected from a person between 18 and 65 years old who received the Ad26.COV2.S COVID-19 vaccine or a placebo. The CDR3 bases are TGTGCCACCAGCAGAGATGGGTCAGCCACGGGGGCTAACAATCAGCCCCAGCATTTT. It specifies CATSRDGSATGANNQPQHF.